This is a list of T cell receptor beta chains from one sample in a study of T cells after somatic rescue of genetic block. The table came from immunoSEQ multiplex PCR; TCRdb's copy has only in-frame clones and leaves some out. The sample holds 85,000 to 100,000 clones; 70% to 90% are singletons and the top ten take under 2%. The material sequenced was peripheral blood mononuclear cells (PBMCs). These receptors all come from a woman younger than 30. CDR3s include the opening cysteine and the closing phenylalanine or tryptophan. D genes are given only for firm matches. Clone size is shown for a subset of rows, as once, few, many or a class of expanded clone.

>-|15|TRBJ2-3|TRBV9|TRBD2
CASSPMGGSTDTQYF
TGTGCCAGCAGCCCAATGGGGGGGAGCACAGATACGCAGTATTTT
>-|15|TRBJ1-1|TRBV11-3|-
CASSSPGGKNTEAFF
TGTGCCAGCAGCTCCCCGGGGGGAAAGAACACTGAAGCTTTCTTT
>-|13|TRBJ2-7|TRBV6-6|TRBD1
CASSDRGPYEQYF
TGTGCCAGCAGCGACAGGGGCCCCTACGAGCAGTACTTC
>-|13|TRBJ2-1|TRBV2|-
CASRTDGPNEQFF
TGTGCCAGCAGGACCGACGGTCCCAATGAGCAGTTCTTC
>-|15|TRBJ1-2|TRBV6-5|-
CASIPYEGSDYGYTF
TGTGCCAGCATCCCGTACGAGGGTTCGGACTATGGCTACACCTTC
>-|17|TRBJ1-2|TRBV11-3|TRBD1
CASSTTIQGAFNYGYTF
TGTGCCAGCAGCACCACAATACAGGGGGCGTTCAACTATGGCTACACCTTC
>-|15|TRBJ2-7|TRBV19|TRBD1
CASSMTGVIDYEQYF
TGTGCCAGTAGTATGACAGGGGTAATCGACTACGAGCAGTACTTC
>-|16|TRBJ2-6|TRBV5-1|-
CASSLDTNSGANVLTF
TGCGCCAGCAGCCTCGACACAAACTCTGGGGCCAACGTCCTGACTTTC
>once|10|TRBJ1-1|TRBV20-1|-
CSAPLAEAFF
TGCAGTGCTCCCTTGGCTGAAGCTTTCTTT
>-|15|TRBJ1-5|TRBV19|-
CASSWVAGADQPQHF
TGTGCCAGTAGTTGGGTTGCAGGGGCTGATCAGCCCCAGCATTTT
>-|15|TRBJ1-4|TRBV4-1|-
CASSQDSGPDEKLFF
TGCGCCAGCAGCCAAGATTCCGGACCGGATGAAAAACTGTTTTTT
>-|18|TRBJ2-4|TRBV5-4|TRBD2
CASRPWTSGSGAKNIQYF
TGTGCCAGCAGACCTTGGACTAGCGGGAGCGGAGCCAAAAACATTCAGTACTTC
>-|17|TRBJ2-7|TRBV5-4|TRBD2
CASSLRLAGGFLGEQYF
TGTGCCAGCAGCTTACGACTAGCGGGAGGCTTTTTGGGGGAGCAGTACTTC
>-|14|TRBJ2-1|TRBV15|-
CATSRDVPNNEQFF
TGTGCCACCAGCAGAGATGTACCCAACAATGAGCAGTTCTTC
>-|15|TRBJ2-7|TRBV18|TRBD1
CASSPGQIISYEQYF
TGTGCCAGCTCACCGGGACAGATAATATCCTACGAGCAGTACTTC
>-|14|TRBJ2-7|TRBV18|-
CASSLGLSADEQYF
TGTGCCAGCTCATTGGGGCTTTCAGCGGACGAGCAGTACTTC
>-|12|TRBJ2-7|TRBV29-1|-
CSVGWLPYEQYF
TGCAGCGTGGGGTGGCTCCCCTACGAGCAGTACTTC
>once|16|TRBJ2-3|TRBV21-1|-
CASSAGPPLSTDTQYF
TGTGCCAGCAGCGCCGGGCCACCGTTAAGCACAGATACGCAGTATTTT
>-|15|TRBJ2-1|TRBV28|TRBD2
CASRMSGSGNNEQFF
TGTGCCAGCAGGATGAGCGGGAGCGGGAACAATGAGCAGTTCTTC
>-|16|TRBJ2-5|TRBV19|-
CATSQWGRTKEETQYF
TGTGCCACCTCTCAGTGGGGCAGGACGAAGGAGGAGACCCAGTACTTC
>-|15|TRBJ1-4|TRBV30|-
CAWSFMGGLREKLFF
TGTGCCTGGAGTTTCATGGGAGGGTTACGTGAAAAACTGTTTTTT
>once|14|TRBJ2-1|TRBV11-3|-
CASSLEGGLDEQFF
TGTGCCAGCAGCTTAGAGGGCGGGCTGGACGAGCAGTTCTTC
>-|13|TRBJ1-1|TRBV5-6|-
CASSLPLGTEAFF
TGTGCCAGCAGCTTACCTTTGGGTACTGAAGCTTTCTTT
>once|14|TRBJ1-1|TRBV19|-
CATGRGARNTEAFF
TGTGCCACCGGCCGGGGGGCGCGGAACACTGAAGCTTTCTTT
>-|13|TRBJ2-4|TRBV19|-
CATQGGWKNIQYF
TGTGCCACCCAAGGCGGATGGAAAAACATTCAGTACTTC
>-|16|TRBJ2-7|TRBV14|-
CASSQDRRDGRYEQYF
TGTGCCAGCAGCCAAGATCGGAGGGACGGACGCTACGAGCAGTACTTC
>few|13|TRBJ1-5|TRBV7-2|TRBD1
CASSLDRGQPQHF
TGTGCCAGCAGCTTAGACAGGGGACAGCCCCAGCATTTT
>-|13|TRBJ2-3|TRBV7-7|TRBD2
CASSLSPAGDEYF
TGTGCTAGCAGCTTATCGCCAGCGGGAGATGAGTATTTT
>-|15|TRBJ2-1|TRBV29-1|-
CSVGRGAGGYNEQFF
TGCAGCGTTGGGCGCGGCGCCGGGGGCTACAATGAGCAGTTCTTC
>-|13|TRBJ2-1|TRBV7-2|TRBD1
CASRTGAYNEQFF
TGTGCCTCGCGGACAGGAGCCTACAATGAGCAGTTCTTC
>-|11|TRBJ2-2|TRBV10-3|-
CAITITGELFF
TGTGCCATTACTATCACCGGGGAGCTGTTTTTT
>-|14|TRBJ1-1|TRBV5-1|TRBD1
CASSSQGAGTEAFF
TGCGCCAGCAGTTCTCAGGGGGCAGGCACTGAAGCTTTCTTT
>-|16|TRBJ2-2|TRBV6-5|TRBD2
CASSYFAGGDTGELFF
TGTGCCAGCAGTTACTTTGCGGGAGGTGATACCGGGGAGCTGTTTTTT
>-|14|TRBJ1-1|TRBV19|-
CASSMRAGNTEAFF
TGTGCCAGTAGTATGCGGGCAGGGAACACTGAAGCTTTCTTT
>-|12|TRBJ2-7|TRBV29-1|-
CSVEDYTYEQYF
TGCAGCGTCGAGGACTATACCTACGAGCAGTACTTC
>-|13|TRBJ2-3|TRBV5-1|-
CASSLNSTDTQYF
TGCGCCAGCAGCTTGAATAGCACAGATACGCAGTATTTT
>-|15|TRBJ2-2|TRBV7-2|-
CASSPGLTNTGELFF
TGTGCCAGCAGCCCGGGACTTACGAACACCGGGGAGCTGTTTTTT
>-|15|TRBJ2-7|TRBV28|-
CASSFEVSGPYEQYF
TGTGCCAGCAGTTTCGAAGTTTCCGGGCCTTACGAGCAGTACTTC
>-|11|TRBJ2-5|TRBV2|-
CASPLPETQYF
TGTGCCAGCCCGCTACCGGAGACCCAGTACTTC
>-|16|TRBJ2-7|TRBV15|TRBD2
CATSRASVREHYEQYF
TGTGCCACCAGCAGAGCTTCGGTGCGGGAGCACTACGAGCAGTACTTC
>-|13|TRBJ2-7|TRBV7-7|TRBD1
CASSAWTGDEQYF
TGTGCTAGCAGCGCCTGGACAGGGGACGAGCAGTACTTC
>-|15|TRBJ2-1|TRBV7-9|-
CASSRQGSPYNEQFF
TGTGCCAGCAGTCGTCAGGGGTCCCCCTACAATGAGCAGTTCTTC
>-|15|TRBJ1-1|TRBV18|TRBD1
CASGFDRVGGTEAFF
TGTGCCAGCGGATTCGACAGGGTTGGGGGGACTGAAGCTTTCTTT
>-|14|TRBJ2-1|TRBV5-4|-
CASSPSPTYNEQFF
TGTGCCAGCAGCCCCTCGCCAACCTACAATGAGCAGTTCTTC
>-|13|TRBJ2-5|TRBV30|-
CAWMSSPQETQYF
TGTGCCTGGATGTCTAGCCCGCAAGAGACCCAGTACTTC
>-|15|TRBJ2-1|TRBV7-2|TRBD2
CASSPSGASYNEQFF
TGTGCCAGCAGCCCCAGCGGGGCCTCCTACAATGAGCAGTTCTTC
>few|16|TRBJ1-1|TRBV19|-
CASSISPAGLNTEAFF
TGTGCCAGTAGTATATCCCCGGCAGGGCTGAACACTGAAGCTTTCTTT
>-|18|TRBJ2-3|TRBV11-3|TRBD2
CASSLDLREGPGPDTQYF
TGTGCCAGCAGCTTAGATTTGCGGGAGGGCCCTGGTCCAGATACGCAGTATTTT
>few|13|TRBJ1-1|TRBV27|-
CASRAGVWAEAFF
TGTGCCAGCAGAGCAGGGGTTTGGGCTGAAGCTTTCTTT
>-|15|TRBJ1-1|TRBV5-6|-
CASSSVDKGNTEAFF
TGTGCCAGCAGCTCCGTCGACAAGGGGAACACTGAAGCTTTCTTT
>-|14|TRBJ1-4|TRBV28|-
CASSAPDSNEKLFF
TGTGCCAGCAGTGCCCCCGACAGTAATGAAAAACTGTTTTTT
>once|14|TRBJ1-3|TRBV11-2|-
CASSYHESGNTIYF
TGTGCCAGCAGCTATCATGAATCTGGAAACACCATATATTTT
>-|14|TRBJ2-7|TRBV7-9|TRBD1
CASSLGTGSYEQYF
TGTGCCAGCAGCCTTGGGACAGGATCCTACGAGCAGTACTTC
>-|14|TRBJ2-7|TRBV27|-
CASSSTDPAGEQYF
TGTGCCAGCAGTTCGACGGATCCCGCCGGCGAGCAGTACTTC
>-|16|TRBJ1-5|TRBV19|TRBD1
CASSTQGIGSNQPQHF
TGTGCCAGTAGTACACAGGGGATCGGTAGCAATCAGCCCCAGCATTTT
>-|15|TRBJ2-7|TRBV7-9|-
CASSLNVLNSYEQYF
TGTGCCAGCAGCTTAAACGTTCTTAACTCCTACGAGCAGTACTTC
>-|13|TRBJ2-7|TRBV2|TRBD2
CASTSGRAYEQYF
TGTGCCAGCACGAGCGGGAGGGCTTACGAGCAGTACTTC
>-|12|TRBJ1-5|TRBV19|-
CASSIGNQPQHF
TGTGCCAGTAGTATAGGGAATCAGCCCCAGCATTTT
>once|14|TRBJ1-2|TRBV5-4|-
CASSLMAGSYGYTF
TGTGCCAGCAGCTTGATGGCAGGGTCCTATGGCTACACCTTC
>once|14|TRBJ1-4|TRBV12-5|TRBD1
CASGRTGAYEKLFF
TGTGCTAGTGGAAGGACAGGGGCCTACGAAAAACTGTTTTTT